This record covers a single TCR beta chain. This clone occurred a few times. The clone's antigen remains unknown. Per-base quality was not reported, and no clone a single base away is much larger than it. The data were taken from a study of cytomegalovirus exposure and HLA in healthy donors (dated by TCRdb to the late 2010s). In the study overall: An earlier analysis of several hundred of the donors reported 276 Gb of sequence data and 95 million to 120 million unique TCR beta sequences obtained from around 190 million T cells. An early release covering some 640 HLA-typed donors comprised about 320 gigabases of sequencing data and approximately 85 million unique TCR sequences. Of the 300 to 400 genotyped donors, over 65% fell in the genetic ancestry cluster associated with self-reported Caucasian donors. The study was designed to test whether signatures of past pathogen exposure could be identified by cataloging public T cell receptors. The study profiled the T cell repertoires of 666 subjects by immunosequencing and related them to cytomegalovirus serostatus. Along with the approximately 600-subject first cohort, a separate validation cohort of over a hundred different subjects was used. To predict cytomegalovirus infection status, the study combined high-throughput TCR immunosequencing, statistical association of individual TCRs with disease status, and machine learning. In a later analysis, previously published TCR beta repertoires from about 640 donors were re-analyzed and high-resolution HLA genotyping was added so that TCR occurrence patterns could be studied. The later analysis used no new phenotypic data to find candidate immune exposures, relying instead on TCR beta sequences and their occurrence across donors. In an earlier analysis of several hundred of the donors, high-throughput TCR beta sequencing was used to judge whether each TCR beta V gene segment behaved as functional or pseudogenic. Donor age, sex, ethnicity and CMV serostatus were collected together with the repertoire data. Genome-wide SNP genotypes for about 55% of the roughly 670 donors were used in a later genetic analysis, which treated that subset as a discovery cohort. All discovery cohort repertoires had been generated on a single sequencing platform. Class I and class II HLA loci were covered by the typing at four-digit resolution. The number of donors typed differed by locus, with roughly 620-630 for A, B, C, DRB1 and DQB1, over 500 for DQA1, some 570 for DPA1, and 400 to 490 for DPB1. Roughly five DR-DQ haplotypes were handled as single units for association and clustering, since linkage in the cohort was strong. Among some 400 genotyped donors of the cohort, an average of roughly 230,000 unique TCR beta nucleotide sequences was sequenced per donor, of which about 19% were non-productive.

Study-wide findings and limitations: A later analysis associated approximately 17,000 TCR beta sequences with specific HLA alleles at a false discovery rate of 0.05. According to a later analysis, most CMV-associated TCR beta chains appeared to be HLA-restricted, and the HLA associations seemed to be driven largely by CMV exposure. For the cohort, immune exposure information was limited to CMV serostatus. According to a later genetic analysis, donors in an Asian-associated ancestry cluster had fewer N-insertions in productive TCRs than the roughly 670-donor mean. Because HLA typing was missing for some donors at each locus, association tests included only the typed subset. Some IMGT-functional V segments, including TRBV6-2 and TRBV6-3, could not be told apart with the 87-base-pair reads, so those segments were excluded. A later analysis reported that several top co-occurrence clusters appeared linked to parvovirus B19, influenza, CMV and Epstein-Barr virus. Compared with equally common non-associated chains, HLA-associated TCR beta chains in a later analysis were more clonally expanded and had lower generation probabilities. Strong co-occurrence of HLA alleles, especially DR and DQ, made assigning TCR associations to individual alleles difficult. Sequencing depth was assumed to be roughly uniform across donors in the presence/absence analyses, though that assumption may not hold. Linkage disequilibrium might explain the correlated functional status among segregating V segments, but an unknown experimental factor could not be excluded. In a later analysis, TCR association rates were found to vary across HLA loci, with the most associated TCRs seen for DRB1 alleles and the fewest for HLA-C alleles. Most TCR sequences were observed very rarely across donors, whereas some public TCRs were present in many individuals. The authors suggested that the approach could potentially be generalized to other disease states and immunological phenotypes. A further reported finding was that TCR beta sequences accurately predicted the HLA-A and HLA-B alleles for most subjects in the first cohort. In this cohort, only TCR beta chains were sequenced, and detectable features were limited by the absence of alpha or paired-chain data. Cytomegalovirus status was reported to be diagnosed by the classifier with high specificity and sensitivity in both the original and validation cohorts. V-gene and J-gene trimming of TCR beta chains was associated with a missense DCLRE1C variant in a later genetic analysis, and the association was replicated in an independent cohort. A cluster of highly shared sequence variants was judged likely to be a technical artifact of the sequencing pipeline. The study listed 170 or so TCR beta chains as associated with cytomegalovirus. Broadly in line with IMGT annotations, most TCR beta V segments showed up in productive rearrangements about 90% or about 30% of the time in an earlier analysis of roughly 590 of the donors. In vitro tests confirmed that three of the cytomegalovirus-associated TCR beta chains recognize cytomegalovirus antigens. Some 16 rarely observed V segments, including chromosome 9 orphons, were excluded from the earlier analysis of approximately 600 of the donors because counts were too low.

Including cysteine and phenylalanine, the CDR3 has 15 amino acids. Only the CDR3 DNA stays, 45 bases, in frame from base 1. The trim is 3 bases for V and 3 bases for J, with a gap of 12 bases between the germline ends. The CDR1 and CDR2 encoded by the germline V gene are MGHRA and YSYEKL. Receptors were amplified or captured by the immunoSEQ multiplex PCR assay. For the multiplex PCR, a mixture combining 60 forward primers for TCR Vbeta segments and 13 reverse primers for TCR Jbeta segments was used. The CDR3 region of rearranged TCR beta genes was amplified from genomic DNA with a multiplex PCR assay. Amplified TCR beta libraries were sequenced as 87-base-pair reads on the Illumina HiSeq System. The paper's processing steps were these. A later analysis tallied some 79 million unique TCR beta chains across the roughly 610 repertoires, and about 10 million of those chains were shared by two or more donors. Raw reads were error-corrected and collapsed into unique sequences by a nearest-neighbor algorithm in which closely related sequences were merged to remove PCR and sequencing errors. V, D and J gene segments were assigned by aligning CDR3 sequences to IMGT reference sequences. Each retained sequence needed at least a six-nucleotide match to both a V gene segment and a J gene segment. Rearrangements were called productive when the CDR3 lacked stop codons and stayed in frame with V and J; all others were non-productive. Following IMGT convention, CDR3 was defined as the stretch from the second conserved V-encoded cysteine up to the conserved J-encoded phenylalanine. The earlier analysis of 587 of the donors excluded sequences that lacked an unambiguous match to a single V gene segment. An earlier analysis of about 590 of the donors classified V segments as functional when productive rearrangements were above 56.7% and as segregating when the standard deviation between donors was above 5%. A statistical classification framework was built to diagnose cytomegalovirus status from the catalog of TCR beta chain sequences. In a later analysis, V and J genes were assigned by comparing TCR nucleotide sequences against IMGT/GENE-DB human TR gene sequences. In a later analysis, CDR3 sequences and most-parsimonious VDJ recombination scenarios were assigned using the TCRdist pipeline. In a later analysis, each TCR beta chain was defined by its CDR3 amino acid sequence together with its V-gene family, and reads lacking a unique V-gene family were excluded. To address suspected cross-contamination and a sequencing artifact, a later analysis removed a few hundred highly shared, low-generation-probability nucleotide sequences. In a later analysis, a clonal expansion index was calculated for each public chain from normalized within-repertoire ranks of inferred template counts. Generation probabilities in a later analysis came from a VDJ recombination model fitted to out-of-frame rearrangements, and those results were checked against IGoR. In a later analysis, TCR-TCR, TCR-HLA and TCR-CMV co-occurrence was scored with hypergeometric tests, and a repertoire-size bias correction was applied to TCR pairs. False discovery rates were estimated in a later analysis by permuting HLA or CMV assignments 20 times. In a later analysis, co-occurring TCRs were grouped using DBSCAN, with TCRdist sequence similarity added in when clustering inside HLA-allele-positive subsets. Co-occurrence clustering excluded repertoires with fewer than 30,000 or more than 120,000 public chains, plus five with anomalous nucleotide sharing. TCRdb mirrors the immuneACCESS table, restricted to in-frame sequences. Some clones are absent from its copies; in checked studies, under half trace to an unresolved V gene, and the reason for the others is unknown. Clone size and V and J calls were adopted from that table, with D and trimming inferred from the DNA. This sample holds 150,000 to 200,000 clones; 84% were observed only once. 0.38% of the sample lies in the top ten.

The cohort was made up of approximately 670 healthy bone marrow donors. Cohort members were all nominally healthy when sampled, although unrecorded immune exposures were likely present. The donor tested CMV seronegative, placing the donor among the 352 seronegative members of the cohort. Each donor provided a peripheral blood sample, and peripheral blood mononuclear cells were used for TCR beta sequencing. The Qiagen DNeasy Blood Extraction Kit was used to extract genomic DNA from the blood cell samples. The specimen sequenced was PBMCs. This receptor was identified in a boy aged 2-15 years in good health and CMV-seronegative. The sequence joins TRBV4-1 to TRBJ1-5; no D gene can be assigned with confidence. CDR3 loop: CASSHLASDNQPQHF. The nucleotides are TGCGCCAGCAGCCATCTCGCCAGTGACAATCAGCCCCAGCATTTT.